This paragraph covers one T cell receptor (beta chain) sequence. This entry is derived from a study of T cells in Graves' hyperthyroidism and ophthalmopathy. The CDR3 regions of TCR beta were amplified from RNA transcripts. First-round RT-PCR with HTBI primers amplified the TCR CDR3 region. Using its own MiXCR run on the multiplex PCR reads, TCRdb lists one record per CDR3 protein. This sample carries 300,000 to 450,000 distinct CDR3 sequences, 14% of them seen once, and the ten largest clones take around 19%. V was shortened by 1 base and J by 2 bases, with 9 bases between the two germline ends. The CDR3 runs 14 residues. Germline CDR1 reads SGHDN; CDR2 reads FVKESK.

This TCR was recovered from a woman younger than 45 with Graves' ophthalmopathy. The chain has TRBV14 and TRBJ2-7; D might be TRBD2 (6 bases). The source material was blood. In DNA form, the CDR3 reads TGTGCCAGCAGCCAAGCTGCGGGACCCTACGAGCAGTACTTC. Its protein product is CASSQAAGPYEQYF. Together with reference TRBV14 and TRBJ2-7, the CDR3 gives the full variable domain: EAGVTQFPSHSVIEKGQTVTLRCDPISGHDNLYWYRRVMGKEIKFLLHFVKESKQDESGMPNNRFLAERTGGTYSTLKVQPAELEDSGVYFCASSQAAGPYEQYFGPGTRLTVT.